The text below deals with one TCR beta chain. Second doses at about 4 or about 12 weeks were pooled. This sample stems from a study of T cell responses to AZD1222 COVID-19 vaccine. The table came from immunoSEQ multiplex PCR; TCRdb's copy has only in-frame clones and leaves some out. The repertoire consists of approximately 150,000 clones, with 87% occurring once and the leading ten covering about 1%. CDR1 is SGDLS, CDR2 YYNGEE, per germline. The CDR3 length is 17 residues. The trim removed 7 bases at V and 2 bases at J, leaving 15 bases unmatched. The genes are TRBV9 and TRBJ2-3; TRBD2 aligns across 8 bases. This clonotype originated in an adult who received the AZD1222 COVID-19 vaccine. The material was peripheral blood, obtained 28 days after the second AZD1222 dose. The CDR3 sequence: CASSLGGGGTLTDTQYF. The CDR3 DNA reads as TGTGCCAGCTCCCTGGGGGGCGGGGGGACCCTCACAGATACGCAGTATTTT.